A selection of T cell receptor beta chains follows, all from one sample in a study of identical twins. TCRdb redid the calling of the 5' RACE reads with MiXCR, one entry per CDR3 protein. Among about 210,000 distinct CDR3 sequences, less than 9.5% were seen once, and the ten largest hold 4.5% to 5.5%. The sample was memory (CD45RO+) T cells sorted from blood. The origin of the receptors is a woman aged 18 to 35 in good health. The CDR3 runs from the conserved cysteine through the conserved F or W. The D gene is left open where the match is weak. The size field is filled for only some rows; it gives once, few, many or a size class.

TRBJ2-1,-,17,TRBV11-3,-,CASSPPTSRGDNNEQFF,TGTGCCAGCAGCCCCCCCACCTCCCGGGGCGACAACAATGAGCAGTTCTTC
TRBJ1-2,-,17,TRBV4-2,few,CASSQDAFPITNYGYTF,TGTGCCAGCAGCCAAGATGCCTTCCCCATAACTAACTATGGCTACACCTTC
TRBJ1-1,TRBD1,13,TRBV20-1,many,CSADRGPSSEAFF,TGCAGTGCTGACAGGGGGCCCTCATCTGAAGCTTTCTTT
TRBJ1-2,-,13,TRBV19,-,CASIRLPGPSYTF,TGTGCCAGTATTCGGTTGCCGGGTCCGAGCTACACCTTC
TRBJ2-3,TRBD1,14,TRBV3-1,many,CASSRQGLTDTQYF,TGTGCCAGCAGCCGACAGGGGTTGACAGATACGCAGTATTTT
TRBJ1-5,-,14,TRBV12-3/TRBV12-4,-,CASSFSAKGQPQHF,TGTGCCAGCAGTTTTTCCGCTAAGGGCCAGCCCCAGCATTTT
TRBJ2-5,TRBD2,14,TRBV9,-,CASSAVAGRETQYF,TGTGCCAGCAGCGCGGTAGCGGGGAGAGAGACCCAGTACTTC
TRBJ2-2,-,13,TRBV2,-,CASKPTSTGELFF,TGTGCCAGCAAACCTACTAGTACCGGGGAGCTGTTTTTT
TRBJ2-1,TRBD2,15,TRBV5-1,-,CASSFPAGGPDEQFF,TGCGCCAGCAGCTTCCCGGCGGGAGGGCCAGATGAGCAGTTCTTC
TRBJ2-1,TRBD2,16,TRBV5-1,few,CASSLVANRGVAEQFF,TGCGCCAGCAGCTTGGTCGCAAACCGGGGGGTAGCTGAGCAGTTCTTC